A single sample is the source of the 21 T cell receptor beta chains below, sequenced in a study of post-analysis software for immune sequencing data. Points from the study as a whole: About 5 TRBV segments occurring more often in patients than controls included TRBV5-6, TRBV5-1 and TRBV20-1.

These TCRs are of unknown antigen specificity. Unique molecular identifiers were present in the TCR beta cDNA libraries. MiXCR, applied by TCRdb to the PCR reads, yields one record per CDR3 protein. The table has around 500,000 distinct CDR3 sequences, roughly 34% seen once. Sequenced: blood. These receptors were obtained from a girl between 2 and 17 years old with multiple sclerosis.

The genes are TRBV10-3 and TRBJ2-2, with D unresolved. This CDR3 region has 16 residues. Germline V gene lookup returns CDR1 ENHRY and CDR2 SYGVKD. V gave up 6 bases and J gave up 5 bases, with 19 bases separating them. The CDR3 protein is CAIRPDVATQTGELFF. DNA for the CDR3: TGTGCCATCAGGCCAGACGTCGCTACCCAAACCGGGGAGCTGTTTTTT.

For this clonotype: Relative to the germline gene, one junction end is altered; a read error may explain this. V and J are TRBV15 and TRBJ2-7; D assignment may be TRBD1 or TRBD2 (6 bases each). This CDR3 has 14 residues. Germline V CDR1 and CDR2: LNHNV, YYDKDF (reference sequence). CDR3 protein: CATRATGGSYGQYF. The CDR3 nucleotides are TGTGCCACCAGGGCAACCGGGGGCTCCTACGGGCAGTACTTC.

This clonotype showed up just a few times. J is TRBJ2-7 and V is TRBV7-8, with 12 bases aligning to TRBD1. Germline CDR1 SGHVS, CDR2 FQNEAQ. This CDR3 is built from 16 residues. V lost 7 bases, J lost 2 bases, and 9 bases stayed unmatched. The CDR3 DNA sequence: TGTGCCAGCACCCCTTGGGGACAGGGGGCCACCTACGAGCAGTACTTC. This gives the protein CASTPWGQGATYEQYF.

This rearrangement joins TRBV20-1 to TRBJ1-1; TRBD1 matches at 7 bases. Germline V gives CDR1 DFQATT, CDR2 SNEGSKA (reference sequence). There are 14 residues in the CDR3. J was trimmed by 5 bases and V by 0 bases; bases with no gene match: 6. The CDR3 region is CSARDFRGTTEAFF. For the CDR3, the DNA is TGCAGTGCTAGAGATTTCAGGGGGACAACTGAAGCTTTCTTT.

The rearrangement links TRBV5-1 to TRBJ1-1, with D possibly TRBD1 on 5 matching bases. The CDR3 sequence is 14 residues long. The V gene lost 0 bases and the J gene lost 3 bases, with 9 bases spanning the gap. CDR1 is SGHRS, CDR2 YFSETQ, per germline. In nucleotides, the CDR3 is TGCGCCAGCAGCTTGGCCGGGGCCTACACTGAAGCTTTCTTT. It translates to CASSLAGAYTEAFF. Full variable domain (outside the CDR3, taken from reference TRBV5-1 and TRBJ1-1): KAGVTQTPRYLIKTRGQQVTLSCSPISGHRSVSWYQQTPGQGLQFLFEYFSETQRNKGNFPGRFSGRQFSNSRSEMNVSTLELGDSALYLCASSLAGAYTEAFFGQGTRLTVV.

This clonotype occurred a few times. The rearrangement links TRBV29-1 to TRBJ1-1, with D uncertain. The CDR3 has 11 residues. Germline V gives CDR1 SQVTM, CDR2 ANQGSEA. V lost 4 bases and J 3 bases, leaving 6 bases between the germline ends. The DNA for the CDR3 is TGCAGCGTTGGGGCTGACACTGAAGCTTTCTTT. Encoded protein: CSVGADTEAFF.

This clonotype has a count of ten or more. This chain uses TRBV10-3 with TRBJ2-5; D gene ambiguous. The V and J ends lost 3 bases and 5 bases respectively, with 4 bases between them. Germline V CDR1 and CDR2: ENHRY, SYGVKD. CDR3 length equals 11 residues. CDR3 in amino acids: CAISDGETQYF. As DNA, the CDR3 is TGTGCCATCAGTGATGGGGAGACCCAGTACTTC.

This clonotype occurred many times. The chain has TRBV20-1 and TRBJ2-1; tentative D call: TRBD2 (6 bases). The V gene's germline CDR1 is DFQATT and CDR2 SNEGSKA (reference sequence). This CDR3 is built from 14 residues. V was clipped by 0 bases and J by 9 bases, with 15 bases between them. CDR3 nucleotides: TGCAGTGCTAGAGAGATAGCGCGGGGTAGTGAGCAGTTCTTC. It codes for CSAREIARGSEQFF.

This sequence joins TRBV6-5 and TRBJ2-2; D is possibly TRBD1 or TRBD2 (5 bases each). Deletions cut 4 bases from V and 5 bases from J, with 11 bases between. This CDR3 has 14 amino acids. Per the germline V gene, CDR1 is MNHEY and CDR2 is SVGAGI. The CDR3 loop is CASSWDGETGELFF. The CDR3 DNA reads TGTGCCAGCAGTTGGGACGGGGAAACCGGGGAGCTGTTTTTT.

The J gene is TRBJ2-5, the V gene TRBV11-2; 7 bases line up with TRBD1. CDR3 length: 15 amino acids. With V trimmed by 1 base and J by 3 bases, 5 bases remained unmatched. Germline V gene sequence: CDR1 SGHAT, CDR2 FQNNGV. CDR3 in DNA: TGTGCCAGCAGCTTAGGGGGCAGGGGGAAAGAGACCCAGTACTTC. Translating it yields CASSLGGRGKETQYF. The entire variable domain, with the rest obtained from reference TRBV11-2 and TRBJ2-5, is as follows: EAGVAQSPRYKIIEKRQSVAFWCNPISGHATLYWYQQILGQGPKLLIQFQNNGVVDDSQLPKDRFSAERLKGVDSTLKIQPAKLEDSAVYLCASSLGGRGKETQYFGPGTRLLVL.

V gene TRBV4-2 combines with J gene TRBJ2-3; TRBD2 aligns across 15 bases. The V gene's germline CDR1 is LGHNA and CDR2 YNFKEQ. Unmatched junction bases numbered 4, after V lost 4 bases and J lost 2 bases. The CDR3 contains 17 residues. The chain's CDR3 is CASSPGTSGGTTDTQYF. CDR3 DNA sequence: TGTGCCAGCAGCCCCGGGACTAGCGGGGGGACCACAGATACGCAGTATTTT.

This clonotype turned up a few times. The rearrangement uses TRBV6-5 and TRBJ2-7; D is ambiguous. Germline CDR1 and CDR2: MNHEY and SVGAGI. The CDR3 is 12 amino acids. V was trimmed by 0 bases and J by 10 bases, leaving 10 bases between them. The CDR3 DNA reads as TGTGCCAGCAGTTACTCCCTCGATCACCAGTACTTC. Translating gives CASSYSLDHQYF.

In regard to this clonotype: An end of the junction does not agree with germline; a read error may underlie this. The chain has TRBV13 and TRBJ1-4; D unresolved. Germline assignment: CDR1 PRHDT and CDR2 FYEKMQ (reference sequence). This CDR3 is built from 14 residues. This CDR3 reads CANSPDGINEKLFF. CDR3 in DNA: TGTGCCAACAGCCCGGACGGCATTAATGAAAAACTGTTTTTT.

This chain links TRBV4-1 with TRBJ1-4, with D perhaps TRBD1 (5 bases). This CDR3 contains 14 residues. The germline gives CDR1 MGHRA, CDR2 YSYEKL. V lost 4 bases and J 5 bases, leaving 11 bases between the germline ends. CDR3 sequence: CASSRQGLNEKLFF. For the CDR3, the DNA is TGCGCCAGCAGCCGGCAGGGTCTGAATGAAAAACTGTTTTTT.

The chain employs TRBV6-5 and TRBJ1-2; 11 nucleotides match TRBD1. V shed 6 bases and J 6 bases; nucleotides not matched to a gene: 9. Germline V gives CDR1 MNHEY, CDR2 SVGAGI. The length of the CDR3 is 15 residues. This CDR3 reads CASSNGGTGGNGYTF. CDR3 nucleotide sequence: TGTGCCAGCAGCAATGGGGGGACAGGGGGGAATGGCTACACCTTC.

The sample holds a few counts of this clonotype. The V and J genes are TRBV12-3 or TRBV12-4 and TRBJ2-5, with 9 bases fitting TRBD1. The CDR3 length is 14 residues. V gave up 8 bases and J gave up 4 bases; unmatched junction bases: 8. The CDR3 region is CASSGTGRRETQYF. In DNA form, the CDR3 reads TGTGCCAGCTCCGGGACAGGGAGGAGAGAGACCCAGTACTTC.

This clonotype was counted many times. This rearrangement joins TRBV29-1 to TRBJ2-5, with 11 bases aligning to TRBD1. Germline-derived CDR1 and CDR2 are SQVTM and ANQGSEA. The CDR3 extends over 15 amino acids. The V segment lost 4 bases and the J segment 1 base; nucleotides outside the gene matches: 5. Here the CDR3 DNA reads TGCAGCGTTGGGGGACAGGGGGTTCGCCAAGAGACCCAGTACTTC. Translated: CSVGGQGVRQETQYF.

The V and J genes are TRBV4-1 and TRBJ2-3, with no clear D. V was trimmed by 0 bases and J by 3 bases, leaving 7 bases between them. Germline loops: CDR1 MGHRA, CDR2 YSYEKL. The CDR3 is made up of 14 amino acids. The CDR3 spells CASSQEVRTDTQYF. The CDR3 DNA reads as TGCGCCAGCAGCCAAGAAGTACGTACAGATACGCAGTATTTT.

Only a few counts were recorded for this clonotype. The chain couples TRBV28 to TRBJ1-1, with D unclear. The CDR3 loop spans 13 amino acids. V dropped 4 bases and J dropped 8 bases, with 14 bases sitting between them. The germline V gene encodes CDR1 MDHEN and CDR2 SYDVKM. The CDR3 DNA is TGTGCCAGCAGTTCCGGCAATCTCGGGGAAGCTTTCTTT. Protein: CASSSGNLGEAFF.

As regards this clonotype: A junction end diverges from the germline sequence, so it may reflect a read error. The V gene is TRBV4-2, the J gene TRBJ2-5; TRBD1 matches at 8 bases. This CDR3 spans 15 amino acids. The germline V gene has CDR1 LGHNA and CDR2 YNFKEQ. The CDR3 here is CAGSPTSGQEETQYF. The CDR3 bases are TGTGCCGGCAGCCCCACATCGGGACAGGAAGAGACCCAGTACTTC.

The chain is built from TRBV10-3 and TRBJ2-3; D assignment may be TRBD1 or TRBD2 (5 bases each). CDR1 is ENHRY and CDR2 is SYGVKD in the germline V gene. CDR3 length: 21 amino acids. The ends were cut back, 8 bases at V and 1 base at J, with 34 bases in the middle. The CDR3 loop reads CAIGTSRVGNKRWMGTDTQYF. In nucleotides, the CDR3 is TGTGCCATCGGGACCTCTAGAGTAGGGAATAAAAGGTGGATGGGCACAGATACGCAGTATTTT.